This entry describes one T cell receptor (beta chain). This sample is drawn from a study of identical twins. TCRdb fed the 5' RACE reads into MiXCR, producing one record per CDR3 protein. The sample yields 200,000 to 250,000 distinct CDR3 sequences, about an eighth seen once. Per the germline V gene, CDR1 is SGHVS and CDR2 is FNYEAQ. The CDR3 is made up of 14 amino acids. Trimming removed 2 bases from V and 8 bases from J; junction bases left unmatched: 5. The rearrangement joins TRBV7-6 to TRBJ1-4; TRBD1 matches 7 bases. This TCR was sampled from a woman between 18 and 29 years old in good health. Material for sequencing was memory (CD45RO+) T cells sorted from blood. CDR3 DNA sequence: TGTGCCAGCAGCTTAAGGGCACAGGGGGAAAAACTGTTTTTT. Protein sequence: CASSLRAQGEKLFF.